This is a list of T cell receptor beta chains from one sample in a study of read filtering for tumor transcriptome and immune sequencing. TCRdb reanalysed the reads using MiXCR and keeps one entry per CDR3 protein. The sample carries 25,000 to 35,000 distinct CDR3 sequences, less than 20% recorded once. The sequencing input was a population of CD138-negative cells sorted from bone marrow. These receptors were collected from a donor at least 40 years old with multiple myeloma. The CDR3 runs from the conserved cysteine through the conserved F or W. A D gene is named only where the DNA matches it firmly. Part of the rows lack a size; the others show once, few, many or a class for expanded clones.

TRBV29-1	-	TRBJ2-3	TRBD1	TGCAGCGTGCGAGGGGACAGGGATAGAGATACGCAGTATTTT	CSVRGDRDRDTQYF
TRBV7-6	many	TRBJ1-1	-	TGTGCCAGCAGCCTCCTGGAGAGGGGGACCACTGAAGCTTTCTTT	CASSLLERGTTEAFF
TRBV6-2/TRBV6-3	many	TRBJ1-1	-	TGTGCCAGCAGCCCCGGGCCTCCAGACGCTTTCTTT	CASSPGPPDAFF
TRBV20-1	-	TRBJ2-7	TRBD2	TGCAGTGCTCGGACTAGCATCAGCCCTTCCTCCTACGAGCAGTACTTC	CSARTSISPSSYEQYF
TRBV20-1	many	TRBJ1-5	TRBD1	TGCAGTGCTAGAAAGGGGGCGCAGCAGCCCCAGCATTTT	CSARKGAQQPQHF
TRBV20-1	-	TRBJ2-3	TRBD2	TGCAGTGCAGAAAGGACTAGCGGGAGTCCAGATACACAGTATTTT	CSAERTSGSPDTQYF
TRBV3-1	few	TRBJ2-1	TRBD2	TGTGCCAGCAGCGCTAGCGGGATCAGAGGCAATGAGCAGTTCTTC	CASSASGIRGNEQFF
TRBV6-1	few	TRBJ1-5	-	TGTGCCAGCAGTCCCCGGGGGCCGAATAGCAATCAGCCCCAGCATTTT	CASSPRGPNSNQPQHF
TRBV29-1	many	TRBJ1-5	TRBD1	TGCAGCGTTGAAGAGGTAGGACAGGTGCACAATCAGCCCCAGCATTTT	CSVEEVGQVHNQPQHF
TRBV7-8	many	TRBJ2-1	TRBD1	TGTGCCAGCAGCTACACCTCCGGGACAGATGCCCGGGATGAGCAGTTCTTC	CASSYTSGTDARDEQFF
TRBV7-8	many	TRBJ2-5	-	TGTGCCAGCAGCTTAGGGGGCCCCTTAATAGAGACCCAGTACTTC	CASSLGGPLIETQYF
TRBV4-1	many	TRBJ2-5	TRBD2	TGCGCCAGCAGCCAAGGATGGGTACTAGCGGGAGGGAAGACCCAGTACTTC	CASSQGWVLAGGKTQYF
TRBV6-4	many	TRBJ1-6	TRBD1	TGTGCCAGCAGTGCCGACAGGGGGCTTTCACCCCTCCACTTT	CASSADRGLSPLHF
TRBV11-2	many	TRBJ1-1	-	TGTGCCAGCAGCTTCGGGAACACTGAAGCTTTCTTT	CASSFGNTEAFF
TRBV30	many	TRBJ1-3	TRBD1	TGTGCCTGGGGACCGGGACAGCCTTCTGGAAACACCATATATTTT	CAWGPGQPSGNTIYF
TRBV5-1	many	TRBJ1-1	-	TGCGCCAGCAGCTTATTCGGGAGGTCTGAAGCTTTCTTT	CASSLFGRSEAFF
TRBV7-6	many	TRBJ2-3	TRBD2	TGTGCCAGCAGCTTGTTAGGCGGGGGGCGGGGCACAGATACGCAGTATTTT	CASSLLGGGRGTDTQYF
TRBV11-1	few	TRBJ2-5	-	TGTGCCAGCAGCTTCAACGTACGGGAGACCCAGTACTTC	CASSFNVRETQYF
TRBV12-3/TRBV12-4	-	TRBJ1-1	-	TGTGCCAGCAGTTTAAAGGGAACGAACACTGAAGCTTTCTTT	CASSLKGTNTEAFF
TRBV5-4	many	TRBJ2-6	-	TGTGCCAGCAGCTTGCCATCAGGCTCTGGGGCCAACGTCCTGACTTTC	CASSLPSGSGANVLTF
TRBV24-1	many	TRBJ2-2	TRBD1	TGTGCCACCAGTGACCCAGGGACAGGGGGGACCGGGGAGCTGTTTTTT	CATSDPGTGGTGELFF
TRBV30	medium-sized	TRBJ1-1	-	TGTGCCTGGAGTGCCGGGATGAACACTGAAGCTTTCTTT	CAWSAGMNTEAFF
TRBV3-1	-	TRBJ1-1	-	TGTGCCAGCAGCCAAGATGCGGGTTTAAACACTGAAGCTTTCTTT	CASSQDAGLNTEAFF
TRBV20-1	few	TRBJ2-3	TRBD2	TGCAGTGCCCCCTCCTGGCGGGAGGACACAGATACGCAGTATTTT	CSAPSWREDTDTQYF
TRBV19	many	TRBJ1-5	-	TGTGCCAGTAGTATAGTTAATCAGCCCCAGCATTTT	CASSIVNQPQHF
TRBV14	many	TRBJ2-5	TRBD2	TGTGCCAGCAGCCGGGGGACTAGCGGGGCCACGACTCAAGAGACCCAGTACTTC	CASSRGTSGATTQETQYF
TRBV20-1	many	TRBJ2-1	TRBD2	TGCAGTTGGACTAGCAGTTTCAATGAGCAGTTCTTC	CSWTSSFNEQFF
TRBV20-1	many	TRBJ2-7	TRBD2	TGCAGTGCTAGAGGTAGCGGGATGCCTAGCTCCTACGAGCAGTACTTC	CSARGSGMPSSYEQYF
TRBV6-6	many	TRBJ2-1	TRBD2	TGTGCCAGCAGTTACGCGGCGGGGGTGTACAATGAGCAGTTCTTC	CASSYAAGVYNEQFF
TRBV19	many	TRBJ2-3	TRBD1	TGTGCCAGTAACCTAAATACAGGGGCGTCGGTAGATACGCAGTATTTT	CASNLNTGASVDTQYF
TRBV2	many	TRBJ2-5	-	TGTGCCAGCAACCTGGATAGCCGGTCCCAAGAGACCCAGTACTTC	CASNLDSRSQETQYF
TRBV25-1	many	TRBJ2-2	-	TGTGCCAGCAGTGACGCGGAGCTGTTTTTT	CASSDAELFF
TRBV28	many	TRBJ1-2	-	TGTGCCAGCAGGAGTTCCGACCGGATCTATGGCTACACCTTC	CASRSSDRIYGYTF
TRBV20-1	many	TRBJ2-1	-	TGCAGTGCCAGCGGCTTGTATGAGCAGTTCTTC	CSASGLYEQFF
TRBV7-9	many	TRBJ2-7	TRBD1	TGTGCCAGCAGCTTATCCGGGACAGGGGTCGAGCAGTACTTC	CASSLSGTGVEQYF
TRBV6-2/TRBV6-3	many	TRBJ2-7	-	TGTGCCAGCATCTACATCCCCGGCTTCGCCGAGCAGTACTTC	CASIYIPGFAEQYF
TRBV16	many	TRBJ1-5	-	TGTGCCAGCGCCCAGGGGACACTCAAAGGGGGTCAGCCCCAGCATTTT	CASAQGTLKGGQPQHF
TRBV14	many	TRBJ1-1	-	TGTGCCAGCAGCCAATTTCGTTCCACTGAAGCTTTCTTT	CASSQFRSTEAFF
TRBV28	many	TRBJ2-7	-	TGTGCCAGCAGTTTATTCGGACCGGCCTCCGAGCAGTACTTC	CASSLFGPASEQYF
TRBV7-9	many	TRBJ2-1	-	TGTGCCAGCAGCTTAACCTTTGGCGGGAAGATAATGGATGAGCAGTTCTTC	CASSLTFGGKIMDEQFF
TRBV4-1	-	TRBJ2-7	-	TGCGCCAGCAGCCAAGCCGCGGGGCCCGAGCAGTACTTC	CASSQAAGPEQYF
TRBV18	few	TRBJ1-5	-	TGTGCCAGCGCAGGACAGCCCAATCAGCCCCAGCATTTT	CASAGQPNQPQHF
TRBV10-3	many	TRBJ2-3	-	TGTGCCATCCGGGGGAGCGCCGGCACAGATACGCAGTATTTT	CAIRGSAGTDTQYF
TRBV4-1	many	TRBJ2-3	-	TGCGCCAGCAGCCCCCGCCACGAGTTCACAGATACGCAGTATTTT	CASSPRHEFTDTQYF
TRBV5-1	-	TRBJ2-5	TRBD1	TGCGCCAGCAGCCTCAATCCGGGACAGCAAGAGACCCAGTACTTC	CASSLNPGQQETQYF
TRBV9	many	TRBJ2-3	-	TGTGCCAGCAGCGTAGAGGGGGACGGTACAGATACGCAGTATTTT	CASSVEGDGTDTQYF
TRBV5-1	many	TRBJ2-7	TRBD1	TGCGCCAGCAGCTCCGGGACAGGGGCCTACGAGCAGTACTTC	CASSSGTGAYEQYF
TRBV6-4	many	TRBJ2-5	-	TGTGCCAGCAGCCCCAGGAGCCAAGAGACCCAGTACTTC	CASSPRSQETQYF
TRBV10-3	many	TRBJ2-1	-	TGTGCCATCAGTGAGGAAGGGGAGCAGTTCTTC	CAISEEGEQFF
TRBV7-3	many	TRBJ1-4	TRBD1	TGTGCCAGCAGCTCGGACAGGGGTGAAAAACTGTTTTTT	CASSSDRGEKLFF
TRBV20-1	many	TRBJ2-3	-	TGCAGTGCTAGAGTTCCGATAGGGGCCGGGGCAGATACGCAGTATTTT	CSARVPIGAGADTQYF
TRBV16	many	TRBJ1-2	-	TGTGCCAGCAGCCACGACAGCTATGGCTACACCTTC	CASSHDSYGYTF
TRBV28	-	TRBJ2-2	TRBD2	TGTGCCAGCAGTTTCAGTAGCGGGGGGGCCCGGGGGCTGTTTTTT	CASSFSSGGARGLFF
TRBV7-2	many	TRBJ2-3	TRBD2	TGTGCCAGCAGCTGGCTAGCGGGAGGGCCGGGAGATACGCAGTATTTT	CASSWLAGGPGDTQYF
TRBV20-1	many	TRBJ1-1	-	TGCAGTGCTCCGAGGGTAGGGGTGTACACTGAAGCTTTCTTT	CSAPRVGVYTEAFF